The present TCR beta chain was sequenced within a study of blood T cell repertoires in COVID-19. Original data processing: How many nucleated cells were present was estimated from reference gene primer amplification. Produced via immunoSEQ multiplex PCR; TCRdb's table is partial and in-frame only. V and J calls and clone size are copied from that table; D and trimming were computed from the DNA. The sample holds around 140,000 clones; roughly 87% are singletons and the top ten take about 1.5%. V lost 8 bases and J lost 1; bases outside the gene matches: 6. The length of the CDR3 is 15 residues. Germline CDR1 ENHRY, CDR2 SYGVKD.

The rearrangement links TRBV10-3 to TRBJ2-5; 11 nucleotides agree with TRBD2. This TCR was sampled from a human donor in a cohort sampled during active COVID-19. The sample comprised peripheral blood. The CDR3 loop reads CAIRSGGATQETQYF. CDR3 bases: TGTGCCATCCGTAGCGGGGGGGCCACCCAAGAGACCCAGTACTTC.